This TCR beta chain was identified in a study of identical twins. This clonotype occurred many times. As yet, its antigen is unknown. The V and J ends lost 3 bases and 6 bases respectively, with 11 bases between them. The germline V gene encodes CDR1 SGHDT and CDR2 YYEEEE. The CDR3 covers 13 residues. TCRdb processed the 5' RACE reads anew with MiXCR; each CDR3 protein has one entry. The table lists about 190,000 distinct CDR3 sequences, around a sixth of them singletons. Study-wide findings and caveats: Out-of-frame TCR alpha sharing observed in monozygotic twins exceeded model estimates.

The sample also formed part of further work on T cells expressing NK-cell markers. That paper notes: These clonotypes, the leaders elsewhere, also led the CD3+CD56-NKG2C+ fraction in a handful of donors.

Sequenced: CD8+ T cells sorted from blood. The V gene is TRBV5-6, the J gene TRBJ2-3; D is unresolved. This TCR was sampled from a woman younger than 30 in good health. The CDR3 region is CASSSEVRDTQYF. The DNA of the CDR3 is TGTGCCAGCAGCTCGGAAGTCCGGGATACGCAGTATTTT.